Listed here are 4 T cell receptor beta chains from one sample, sequenced in a study of T-cell memory formation after mild COVID-19. TCRdb independently ran MiXCR on the 5' RACE reads; one entry per CDR3 protein. In the table there are 150,000 to 200,000 distinct CDR3 sequences, about 28% of which are singletons. Sample: PBMCs or a T cell subset sorted from them (not recorded which). Receptors were obtained from an adult woman who had mild COVID-19 (a few samples of this study predate the infection). Cell type and time point are not known.

The chain employs TRBV6-2 or TRBV6-3 and TRBJ2-1; the match to TRBD2 covers 8 bases. V shed 4 bases, J shed 8 bases, and the junction held 7 bases outside the gene matches. Germline CDR1 and CDR2: MNHEY and SVGEGT. CDR3 length: 14 residues. CDR3 loop: CASSSLAGVDEQFF. In DNA, the CDR3 is TGTGCCAGCAGTTCGCTAGCGGGCGTCGATGAGCAGTTCTTC.

The V call is TRBV6-5, the J call TRBJ2-7, with D uncertain. The CDR3 contains 13 residues. Germline assignment: CDR1 MNHEY and CDR2 SVGAGI. V shed 0 bases and J shed 7 bases, with 10 bases lying between them. CDR3 bases: TGTGCCAGCAGTTACTCGCGATGGTTGGAGCAGTACTTC. Amino acids: CASSYSRWLEQYF.

A few counts support this clonotype. CDR3 amino acids: CASSLDRAGTQYF. The DNA for the CDR3 is TGTGCCAGCTCACTGGACAGGGCGGGGACCCAGTACTTC. This rearrangement joins TRBV18 to TRBJ2-5; TRBD1 aligns across 8 bases. CDR1 and CDR2 (germline): KGHSH, LQKENI. The CDR3 totals 13 residues. J gave up 7 bases and V 4 bases, and 5 bases lay outside the gene matches.

The V call is TRBV27, the J call TRBJ1-6, with D possibly matching TRBD1 (6 bases). CDR1 is MNHEY and CDR2 is SMNVEV in the germline V gene (reference sequence). V was clipped by 4 bases and J by 8 bases, with 9 bases between them. The CDR3 loop spans 13 amino acids. CDR3: CASSWTADSPLHF. Written as DNA, the CDR3 is TGTGCCAGCAGTTGGACAGCAGATTCACCCCTCCACTTT.